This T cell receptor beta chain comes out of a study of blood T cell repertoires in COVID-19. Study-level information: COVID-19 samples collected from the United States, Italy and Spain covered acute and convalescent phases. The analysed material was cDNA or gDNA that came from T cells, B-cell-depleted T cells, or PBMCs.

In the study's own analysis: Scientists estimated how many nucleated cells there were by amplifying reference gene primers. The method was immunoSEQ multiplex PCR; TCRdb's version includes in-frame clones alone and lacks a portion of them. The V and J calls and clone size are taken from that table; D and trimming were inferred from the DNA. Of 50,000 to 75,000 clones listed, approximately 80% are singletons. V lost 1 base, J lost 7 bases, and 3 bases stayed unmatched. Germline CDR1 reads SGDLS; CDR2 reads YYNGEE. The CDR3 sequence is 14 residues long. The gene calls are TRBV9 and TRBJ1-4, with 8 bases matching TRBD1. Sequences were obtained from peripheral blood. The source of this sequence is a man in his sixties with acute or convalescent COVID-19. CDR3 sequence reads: CASSVTTGGEKLFF. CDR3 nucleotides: TGTGCCAGCAGCGTAACAACAGGGGGTGAAAAACTGTTTTTT. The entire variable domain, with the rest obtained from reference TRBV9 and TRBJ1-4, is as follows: DSGVTQTPKHLITATGQRVTLRCSPRSGDLSVYWYQQSLDQGLQFLIQYYNGEERAKGNILERFSAQQFPDLHSELNLSSLELGDSALYFCASSVTTGGEKLFFGSGTQLSVL.